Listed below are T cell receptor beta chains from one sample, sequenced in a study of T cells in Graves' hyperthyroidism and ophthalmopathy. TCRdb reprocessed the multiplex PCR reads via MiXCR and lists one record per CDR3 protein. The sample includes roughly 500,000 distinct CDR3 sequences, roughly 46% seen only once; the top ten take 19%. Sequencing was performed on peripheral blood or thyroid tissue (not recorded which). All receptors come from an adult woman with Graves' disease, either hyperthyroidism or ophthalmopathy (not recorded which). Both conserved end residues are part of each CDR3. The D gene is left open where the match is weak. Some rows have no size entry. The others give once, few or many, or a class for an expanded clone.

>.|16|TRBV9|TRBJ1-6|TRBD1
CASSYSPGQPNSPLHF
TGTGCCAGCAGCTACAGTCCGGGACAGCCTAATTCACCCCTCCACTTT
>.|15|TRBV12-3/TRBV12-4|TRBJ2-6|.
CASRFQGSGANVLTF
TGTGCCAGCAGATTCCAGGGCTCTGGGGCCAACGTCCTGACTTTC
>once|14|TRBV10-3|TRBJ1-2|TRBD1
CAIRDRGVEDGYTF
TGTGCCATCAGGGACAGGGGCGTGGAAGATGGCTACACCTTC
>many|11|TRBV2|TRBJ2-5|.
CAPSLQETQYF
TGTGCCCCTTCCCTCCAAGAGACCCAGTACTTC
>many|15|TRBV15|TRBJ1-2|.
CATSPRQRPNYGYTF
TGTGCCACCAGCCCACGACAGCGCCCGAACTATGGCTACACCTTC
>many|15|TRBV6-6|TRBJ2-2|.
CASIEELTHAGELFF
TGTGCCAGCATTGAGGAACTAACACACGCCGGGGAGCTGTTTTTT
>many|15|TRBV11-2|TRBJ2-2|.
CASRETGHKPGELFF
TGTGCCAGCAGAGAAACGGGACACAAGCCCGGGGAGCTGTTTTTT
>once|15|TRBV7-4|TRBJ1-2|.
CASSGRQSRRYGYTF
TGTGCCAGCAGCGGACGACAGAGCCGGAGGTATGGCTACACCTTC
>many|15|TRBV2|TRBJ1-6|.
CASSGHWQGNSPLHF
TGTGCCAGCAGCGGCCATTGGCAGGGCAATTCACCCCTCCACTTT
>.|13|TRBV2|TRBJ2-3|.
CASRALETDTQYF
TGTGCCAGCAGGGCCTTAGAGACAGATACGCAGTATTTT
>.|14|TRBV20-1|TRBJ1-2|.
CSASRRRQNYGYTF
TGCAGTGCTAGTCGCCGCAGACAAAACTATGGCTACACCTTC
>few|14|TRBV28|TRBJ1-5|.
CASRRESDNQPQHF
TGTGCCAGCAGGAGGGAGAGTGACAATCAGCCCCAGCATTTT
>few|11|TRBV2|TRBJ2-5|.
CASSESGTQYF
TGTGCCAGCAGTGAAAGCGGGACCCAGTACTTC
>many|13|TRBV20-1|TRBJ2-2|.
CSASWRSAGELFF
TGCAGTGCTAGTTGGAGATCGGCCGGGGAGCTGTTTTTT
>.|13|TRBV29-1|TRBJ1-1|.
CSVGVGRNTEAFF
TGCAGCGTTGGAGTGGGACGGAACACTGAAGCTTTCTTT
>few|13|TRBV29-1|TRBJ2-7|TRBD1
CAQTPRTGGEQYF
TGTGCCCAGACCCCACGGACAGGGGGCGAGCAGTACTTC
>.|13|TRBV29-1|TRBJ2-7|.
CSAALQEVYEQYF
TGCAGCGCGGCCCTTCAGGAGGTCTACGAGCAGTACTTC
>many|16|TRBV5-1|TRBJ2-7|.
CASSLARGQGVYEQYF
TGCGCCAGCAGCTTGGCCAGGGGTCAGGGTGTCTACGAGCAGTACTTC
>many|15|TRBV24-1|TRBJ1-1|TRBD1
CATSDSGQPNTEAFF
TGTGCCACCAGTGATTCGGGACAGCCGAACACTGAAGCTTTCTTT
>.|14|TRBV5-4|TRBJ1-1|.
CASRRVGPLQEAFF
TGTGCCAGCAGAAGGGTGGGTCCCTTGCAAGAGGCTTTCTTT
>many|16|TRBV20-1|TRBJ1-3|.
CSARGPGFSSGNTIYF
TGCAGTGCTAGAGGTCCAGGTTTTAGCTCTGGAAACACCATATATTTT
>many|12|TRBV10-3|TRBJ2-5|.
CATRRAWETQYF
TGTGCCACGCGGAGGGCTTGGGAGACCCAGTACTTC
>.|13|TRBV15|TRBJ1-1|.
CATSRMGHTEAFF
TGTGCCACCAGCAGGATGGGACACACTGAAGCTTTCTTT
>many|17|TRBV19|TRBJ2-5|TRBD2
CASSQGTSGFWQETQYF
TGTGCCAGTAGTCAAGGGACTAGCGGATTTTGGCAAGAGACCCAGTACTTC
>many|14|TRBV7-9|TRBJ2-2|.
CASRYRTDTGELFF
TGTGCCAGCAGATATAGGACGGACACCGGGGAGCTGTTTTTT
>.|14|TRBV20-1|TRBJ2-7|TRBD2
CSANELAGDYEQYF
TGCAGTGCTAACGAACTAGCGGGAGACTACGAGCAGTACTTC
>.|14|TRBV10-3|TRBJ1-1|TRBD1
CAISVSGGNTEAFF
TGTGCCATCAGTGTATCAGGGGGCAACACTGAAGCTTTCTTT
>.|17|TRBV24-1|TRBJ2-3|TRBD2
CATSVASGSWGTDTQYF
TGTGCCACCAGTGTCGCTAGCGGGAGTTGGGGCACAGATACGCAGTATTTT
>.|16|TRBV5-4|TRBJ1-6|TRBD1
CASSLGQGAYNSPLHF
TGTGCCAGCAGCTTGGGACAGGGGGCCTATAATTCACCCCTCCACTTT
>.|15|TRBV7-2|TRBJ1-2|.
CASSSRKTYSYGYTF
TGTGCCAGCAGTAGCAGGAAAACCTATTCCTATGGCTACACCTTC
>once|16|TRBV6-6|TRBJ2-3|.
CASKSRMGQREDTQYF
TGTGCCAGCAAAAGCCGAATGGGCCAGAGGGAAGATACGCAGTATTTT
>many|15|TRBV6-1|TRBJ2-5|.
CASSALTGTQETQYF
TGTGCCAGCAGTGCACTAACAGGGACCCAAGAGACCCAGTACTTC
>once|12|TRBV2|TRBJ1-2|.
CASSHLRRGYTF
TGTGCCAGCAGTCATCTACGCCGGGGCTACACCTTC
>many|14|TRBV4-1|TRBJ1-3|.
CASSLTGSGNTIYF
TGCGCCAGCAGCCTCACAGGGTCTGGAAACACCATATATTTT
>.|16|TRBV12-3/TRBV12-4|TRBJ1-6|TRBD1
CASSRPRDRANSPLHF
TGTGCCAGCAGTCGTCCCCGGGACAGAGCCAATTCACCCCTCCACTTT
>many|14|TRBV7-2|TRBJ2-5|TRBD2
CASSSPPGGETQYF
TGTGCCAGCAGCTCCCCTCCCGGGGGGGAGACCCAGTACTTC
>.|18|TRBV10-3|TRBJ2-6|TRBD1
CAISEVQGTFSGANVLTF
TGTGCCATCAGTGAGGTACAGGGGACCTTCTCTGGGGCCAACGTCCTGACTTTC
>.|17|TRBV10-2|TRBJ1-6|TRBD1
CASSAYQGVQDNSPLHF
TGCGCCAGCAGTGCGTACCAGGGGGTTCAGGATAATTCACCCCTCCACTTT
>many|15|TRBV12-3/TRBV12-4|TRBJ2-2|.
CASSFAAANTGELFF
TGTGCCAGCAGTTTCGCGGCCGCGAACACCGGGGAGCTGTTTTTT
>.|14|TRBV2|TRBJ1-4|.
CASSDGWGHEKLFF
TGTGCCAGCAGTGATGGATGGGGGCACGAAAAACTGTTTTTT
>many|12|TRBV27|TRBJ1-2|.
CASRTTGYGYTF
TGTGCCAGCAGGACGACTGGCTATGGCTACACCTTC
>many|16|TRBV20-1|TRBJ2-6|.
CSADQGHLSGANVLTF
TGCAGTGCCGACCAGGGACACTTGTCCGGGGCCAACGTCCTGACTTTC
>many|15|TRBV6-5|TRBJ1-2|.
CASRHLLGADYGYTF
TGTGCCAGCAGGCACCTTTTGGGGGCGGACTATGGCTACACCTTC